This T cell receptor (beta chain) was sequenced in a study of cytomegalovirus exposure and HLA in healthy donors (TCRdb year 2017). The study in broad terms: According to a later analysis, the roughly 130 validation repertoires were produced on the same platform as the 600 to 850 repertoires of the first cohort. The aim of the study was to test whether cataloging public T cell receptors could identify signatures of past pathogen exposure. Besides the first cohort of hundreds of subjects, a separate validation cohort made up of 120 or so different subjects was used. High-throughput TCR immunosequencing, statistical association of individual TCRs with disease status, and machine learning were combined to predict cytomegalovirus infection status.

The CDR3 runs 17 residues from the cysteine to the phenylalanine. The sequence is cut down to CDR3 DNA, 51 bases in frame from base 1. V gives up 1 base and J gives up 2 bases, and the segment between their germline ends measures 15 bases. CDR1 and CDR2 are read off the germline V gene as LGHNA and YNFKEQ. For this clone: This receptor's antigen is unknown. No much larger clone exists at a distance of one base, and base qualities are not known.

Library preparation used the immunoSEQ multiplex PCR assay. In the authors' own workflow: A statistical classification framework was built for diagnosing cytomegalovirus status from the catalog of TCR beta chain sequences. TCRdb mirrors the immuneACCESS table, restricted to in-frame sequences. Some clones are absent from its copies; in checked studies, under half trace to an unresolved V gene, and the reason for the others is unknown. For V, J and clone size, that table is used; D and trimming come from the DNA. The sample table shows about 350,000 clones, and about nine tenths are seen once. Roughly 1.1% of the sample comes from the top ten. Separate from the approximately 670-subject first cohort, the validation cohort of roughly 130 subjects was the group to which the donors belonged. Here is what the overall study found, with its caveats: The study gave a list of 150 to 200 TCR beta chains associated with cytomegalovirus. The authors suggested that the approach could potentially be generalized to other disease states and immunological phenotypes. The classifier was reported to diagnose cytomegalovirus status with high specificity and sensitivity in both the original cohort and the validation cohort. All 120 or so repertoires were used to score co-occurrence in the validation cohort in a later analysis, because that analysis had no HLA typing for the cohort. A few of the identified cytomegalovirus-associated TCR beta chains were confirmed in vitro to be specific for cytomegalovirus antigens. While some public TCRs were present in many individuals, most TCR sequences turned up only very rarely across donors. Of the cluster scores, 90% to 95% were above 0 in a later analysis, which found that TCRs clustered in the first cohort also tended to co-occur in the approximately 110 validation repertoires.

This receptor chain uses TRBV4-2 and TRBJ1-5; confidence is insufficient to name the D gene. Sequencing was performed on PBMCs. The TCR originated in a woman aged 30 to 39 in good health and CMV-seropositive. The CDR3 region: CASSQVSGWFGNQPQHF. The nucleotide sequence reads TGTGCCAGCAGCCAAGTTTCGGGGTGGTTCGGCAATCAGCCCCAGCATTTT.